These T cell receptor beta chains were read from a single sample in a study of beta chain features in type 1 diabetes. TCRdb's table, derived via immunoSEQ multiplex PCR, lists solely in-frame clones and lacks some. The table has about 270,000 clones, over 11% seen once. Sequenced: naive CD4+ T cells from blood. The receptors originated from a man younger than 40 with type 1 diabetes. Both conserved end residues are part of each CDR3. A D gene is named only where the DNA matches it firmly. Size tells how often a clone was seen (once, few, many) or the class of an expanded clone, and some rows leave it out.

d_gene,len,abundance,j_gene,v_gene,CDR3aa,CDR3nt
TRBD2,16,few,TRBJ2-5,TRBV7-9,CASSLKREGFGETQYF,TGTGCCAGCAGCTTGAAGCGGGAGGGTTTTGGTGAGACCCAGTACTTC
NA,14,NA,TRBJ1-2,TRBV7-8,CASSGRDGFYGYTF,TGTGCCAGCAGCGGGCGGGACGGATTCTATGGCTACACCTTC
TRBD2,18,NA,TRBJ2-6,TRBV28,CASSPLEGGKVGANVLTF,TGTGCCAGCAGTCCCCTGGAGGGAGGGAAGGTTGGGGCCAACGTCCTGACTTTC
NA,14,few,TRBJ2-1,TRBV7-9,CASSQLDQANEQFF,TGTGCCAGCAGCCAATTGGATCAGGCTAATGAGCAGTTCTTC
NA,11,NA,TRBJ2-5,TRBV28,CASSSGETQYF,TGTGCCAGCAGCTCCGGGGAGACCCAGTACTTC
TRBD1,14,NA,TRBJ1-2,TRBV7-3,CASSPTGINYGYTF,TGTGCCAGCAGCCCGACAGGGATTAACTATGGCTACACCTTC
NA,15,few,TRBJ2-7,TRBV6-6,CASSPRGPSSYEQYF,TGTGCCAGCAGCCCGCGGGGCCCCAGCTCCTACGAGCAGTACTTC
TRBD2,16,few,TRBJ2-7,TRBV18,CASSAGTSGVSYEQYF,TGTGCCAGCTCGGCCGGGACTAGCGGGGTTTCCTACGAGCAGTACTTC
TRBD1,16,NA,TRBJ1-3,TRBV7-2,CASSLAWDRSGNTIYF,TGTGCCAGCAGCTTAGCTTGGGACAGGTCTGGAAACACCATATATTTT
TRBD1,15,once,TRBJ2-7,TRBV27,CASSSLGTGIHEQYF,TGTGCCAGCAGTTCCCTGGGGACAGGGATCCACGAGCAGTACTTC
NA,13,few,TRBJ2-3,TRBV6-5,CASRGSSTDTQYF,TGTGCCAGCAGGGGCAGTAGCACAGATACGCAGTATTTT
TRBD1,14,many,TRBJ2-1,TRBV29-1,CSAGQGLPRVEQFF,TGCAGCGCCGGACAGGGGTTGCCCCGGGTGGAGCAGTTCTTC
NA,15,NA,TRBJ2-1,TRBV27,CASSPAQNSYNEQFF,TGTGCCAGCAGTCCAGCACAGAACTCCTACAATGAGCAGTTCTTC
TRBD1,14,few,TRBJ1-2,TRBV4-2,CASSYLQGDYGYTF,TGTGCCAGCAGCTATCTACAGGGGGACTATGGCTACACCTTC
NA,11,NA,TRBJ1-1,TRBV6-1,CASSVDTEAFF,TGTGCCAGCAGCGTCGACACTGAAGCTTTCTTT
TRBD1,15,few,TRBJ2-7,TRBV18,CASSPLGTGSYEQYF,TGTGCCAGCTCACCCCTCGGGACAGGGTCCTACGAGCAGTACTTC
NA,14,few,TRBJ1-1,TRBV7-2,CASSYTIGDNEAFF,TGTGCCAGCAGTTACACGATTGGGGACAATGAAGCTTTCTTT
NA,16,few,TRBJ1-3,TRBV9,CASSVGGPISGNTIYF,TGTGCCAGCAGCGTAGGAGGGCCGATCTCTGGAAACACCATATATTTT
TRBD2,16,few,TRBJ2-3,TRBV15,CATSRHSGSLPDTQYF,TGTGCCACCAGCAGACATAGCGGGAGTCTCCCAGATACGCAGTATTTT
NA,15,NA,TRBJ2-5,TRBV7-2,CASSLAQVAQETQYF,TGTGCCAGCAGCCTAGCCCAGGTTGCCCAAGAGACCCAGTACTTC
NA,14,few,TRBJ2-1,TRBV7-2,CASSPTGTYNEQFF,TGTGCCAGCAGCCCTACCGGGACTTACAATGAGCAGTTCTTC
TRBD2,14,NA,TRBJ2-1,TRBV15,CATSSRGDSNEQFF,TGTGCCACCAGCAGCCGGGGGGACTCTAATGAGCAGTTCTTC
TRBD2,14,NA,TRBJ2-5,TRBV7-3,CASSLFSGEETQYF,TGTGCCAGCAGCCTGTTTAGCGGGGAAGAGACCCAGTACTTC
TRBD2,13,NA,TRBJ2-3,TRBV2,CASLGAGGPTQYF,TGTGCCAGCCTTGGAGCGGGAGGGCCCACGCAGTATTTT
NA,15,few,TRBJ2-7,TRBV27,CASSDQVGGIYEQYF,TGTGCCAGCAGCGACCAGGTCGGGGGAATCTACGAGCAGTACTTC
TRBD1,14,NA,TRBJ1-1,TRBV6-5,CASSQNRDSKRAFF,TGTGCCAGCAGTCAAAACCGGGACAGCAAAAGAGCTTTCTTT
TRBD2,15,few,TRBJ2-7,TRBV7-2,CASSLAGGRVYEQYF,TGTGCCAGCAGCTTAGCGGGCGGGAGGGTGTACGAGCAGTACTTC
TRBD2,16,NA,TRBJ2-1,TRBV28,CASSLISGGSYNEQFF,TGTGCCAGCAGTTTAATTAGCGGGGGTTCCTACAATGAGCAGTTCTTC
TRBD1,22,few,TRBJ2-6,TRBV7-8,CASSLVFSFRGQVLSGANVLTF,TGTGCCAGCAGCTTAGTGTTCTCATTCCGGGGACAGGTACTCTCTGGGGCCAACGTCCTGACTTTC
TRBD1,16,NA,TRBJ1-4,TRBV25-1,CASSGSKTGPAYKLFF,TGTGCCAGCAGTGGGAGCAAGACAGGGCCAGCCTATAAACTGTTTTTT
TRBD2,13,few,TRBJ2-3,TRBV5-6,CASSPKAGGSEYF,TGTGCCAGCAGCCCTAAGGCGGGAGGCTCTGAGTATTTT
TRBD2,18,few,TRBJ2-1,TRBV6-1,CASSEDTRLAGSYNEQFF,TGTGCCAGCAGTGAAGACACCAGACTAGCGGGCTCCTACAATGAGCAGTTCTTC
TRBD2,13,few,TRBJ2-1,TRBV30,CAWRAGGGNEQFF,TGTGCCTGGAGGGCGGGAGGTGGAAATGAGCAGTTCTTC
TRBD1,15,NA,TRBJ1-1,TRBV4-3,CASSQVDRGGTEAFF,TGCGCCAGCAGCCAAGTTGACAGGGGTGGCACTGAAGCTTTCTTT
TRBD1,16,NA,TRBJ2-5,TRBV30,CAWSPYSGTGGETQYF,TGTGCCTGGAGTCCCTACTCCGGGACAGGGGGGGAGACCCAGTACTTC
TRBD1,14,NA,TRBJ1-5,TRBV7-9,CASSRGTVNQPQHF,TGTGCCAGCAGCCGCGGGACAGTCAATCAGCCCCAGCATTTT
TRBD2,12,few,TRBJ2-1,TRBV11-2,CASSFSGSEQFF,TGTGCCAGCAGCTTTAGCGGGAGTGAGCAGTTCTTC
TRBD1,16,NA,TRBJ1-5,TRBV18,CASSSTRDRPGQPQHF,TGTGCCAGCTCAAGCACCCGGGACAGGCCGGGACAGCCCCAGCATTTT
TRBD1,14,few,TRBJ2-7,TRBV2,CASSAGRGRYEQYF,TGTGCCAGCAGTGCGGGCAGGGGGCGGTACGAGCAGTACTTC
TRBD2,18,NA,TRBJ2-1,TRBV4-3,CASSQERSGRTRFNEQFF,TGCGCCAGCAGCCAAGAACGGAGCGGGAGGACGAGATTCAATGAGCAGTTCTTC
TRBD1,14,NA,TRBJ1-1,TRBV5-1,CASSSLDRGTEAFF,TGCGCCAGCAGCTCTTTGGACAGGGGCACTGAAGCTTTCTTT
NA,13,few,TRBJ1-1,TRBV27,CASSLKGRTEAFF,TGTGCCAGCAGTTTAAAGGGGCGGACTGAAGCTTTCTTT
NA,16,NA,TRBJ2-7,TRBV4-2,CASSQVLVGGSYEQYF,TGTGCCAGCAGCCAAGTATTGGTGGGAGGCTCCTACGAGCAGTACTTC
NA,13,few,TRBJ2-3,TRBV5-1,CASSLDGGDTQYF,TGCGCCAGCAGCTTGGATGGCGGGGATACGCAGTATTTT